The sequence of this T cell receptor beta chain was determined in a study of cytomegalovirus exposure and HLA in healthy donors. A few counts support this clone. It was with 60 Vbeta and 13 Jbeta primers that the PCR ran. Profiling relied on immunoSEQ multiplex PCR, and the TCRdb table lists in-frame clones only, not all of them. The sample contains about 180,000 clones, 60% to 85% of which appear only once. Germline loops: CDR1 WNHNN, CDR2 SYGVQD (reference sequence). The CDR3 extends over 12 amino acids. Sample: PBMCs. The source is a male donor in good health and CMV-seronegative. The rearrangement links TRBV10-1 to TRBJ2-5, with D possibly TRBD1 on 6 matching bases. The J call may not be correct, given that the DNA end is closer to TRBJ2-7. In DNA, the CDR3 is TGCGCCACAAGCAGGGGATCCTACGAGCAGTACTTC. This gives the protein CATSRGSYEQYF.